The rows below give T cell receptor beta chains drawn from one sample of a study of blood T cell repertoires in COVID-19. The protocol was immunoSEQ multiplex PCR, while the TCRdb copy is restricted to in-frame clones and leaves out a portion. The sample has approximately 260,000 clones, around 90% seen once. The sample consisted of peripheral blood. These receptors all come from a woman aged 55 to 70 with COVID-19, enrolled during active disease. CDR3s include the opening cysteine and the closing phenylalanine or tryptophan. D genes are given only for firm matches. Clone size is given for some rows only: seen once, a few or many times, or a class if the clone is expanded.

D	J	size	V	CDR3	DNA
-	TRBJ2-7	-	TRBV2	CASSRHALSYEQYF	TGTGCCAGCAGTCGACACGCACTCTCCTACGAGCAGTACTTC
TRBD2	TRBJ2-2	-	TRBV11-2	CASSRTSGGRNTGELFF	TGTGCCAGCAGCCGGACTAGCGGGGGGCGTAACACCGGGGAGCTGTTTTTT
TRBD1	TRBJ2-7	-	TRBV6-4	CASSDSRDRVEQYF	TGTGCCAGCAGTGACTCCCGGGACAGGGTCGAGCAGTACTTC
-	TRBJ1-2	-	TRBV5-6	CASSLGRGGYGYTF	TGTGCCAGCAGCTTGGGTAGGGGAGGCTATGGCTACACCTTC
-	TRBJ1-1	-	TRBV30	CAWGGGGDYTEAFF	TGTGCCTGGGGGGGTGGAGGGGACTACACTGAAGCTTTCTTT
TRBD2	TRBJ2-7	-	TRBV19	CASSMIGEGEQYF	TGTGCCAGTAGTATGATAGGGGAGGGCGAGCAGTACTTC
TRBD1	TRBJ1-2	-	TRBV6-5	CASRRQGRDGYTF	TGTGCCAGCAGGAGACAGGGAAGGGATGGCTACACCTTC
-	TRBJ2-7	once	TRBV6-5	CASSPGGDMYEQYF	TGTGCCAGCAGCCCCGGGGGAGACATGTACGAGCAGTACTTC
-	TRBJ1-1	-	TRBV6-2/TRBV6-3	CASSYPGQFSPFF	TGTGCCAGCAGTTACCCAGGACAGTTCTCTCCTTTCTTT
-	TRBJ1-1	-	TRBV3-1/TRBV3-2	CASSQNDRNTEAFF	TGTGCCAGCAGCCAAAACGACAGAAACACTGAAGCTTTCTTT
-	TRBJ1-1	-	TRBV28	CASTHQMNTEAFF	TGTGCCAGCACCCACCAGATGAACACTGAAGCTTTCTTT
TRBD1	TRBJ1-2	-	TRBV6-6	CASIKQGDGYTF	TGTGCCAGCATTAAACAGGGGGATGGCTACACCTTC
TRBD1	TRBJ2-2	-	TRBV24-1	CATSVGTGRGNTGELFF	TGTGCCACCAGTGTAGGGACAGGGCGGGGGAACACCGGGGAGCTGTTTTTT
TRBD1	TRBJ2-7	few	TRBV30	CAWSPDRLYEQYF	TGTGCCTGGAGTCCGGACAGGCTCTACGAGCAGTACTTC
-	TRBJ1-5	-	TRBV7-8	CASSARGGAGQPQHF	TGTGCCAGCAGCGCAAGGGGGGGCGCAGGTCAGCCCCAGCATTTT
-	TRBJ2-5	-	TRBV18	CASSPRQYQETQYF	TGTGCCAGCTCACCAAGACAGTACCAAGAGACCCAGTACTTC
-	TRBJ2-3	-	TRBV6-5	CASRDTGASTDTQYF	TGTGCCAGCAGAGACACAGGCGCTAGCACAGATACGCAGTATTTT
TRBD1	TRBJ2-7	once	TRBV13	CASSSGTGNHEQYF	TGTGCCAGCAGCTCCGGGACAGGGAACCACGAGCAGTACTTC
-	TRBJ1-2	-	TRBV2	CASSGRGSMTANGYTF	TGTGCCAGCAGTGGAAGGGGGAGCATGACAGCGAATGGCTACACCTTC
-	TRBJ2-7	-	TRBV7-2	CASSYLGTSYEQYF	TGTGCCAGCAGCTATTTGGGCACCTCCTACGAGCAGTACTTC
TRBD1	TRBJ1-2	few	TRBV18	CASSPQGTGGYGYTF	TGTGCCAGCTCACCCCAGGGGACAGGGGGCTATGGCTACACCTTC
-	TRBJ2-1	-	TRBV6-7	CASSYSGHSSYNEQFF	TGTGCCAGCAGTTACTCGGGGCATAGCTCCTACAATGAGCAGTTCTTC
-	TRBJ1-5	-	TRBV10-3	CAISESLTGLNQPQHF	TGTGCCATCAGTGAGTCGCTCACAGGCCTCAATCAGCCCCAGCATTTT
-	TRBJ1-5	-	TRBV20-1	CSASSGAFNQPQHF	TGCAGTGCTAGTTCTGGAGCTTTCAATCAGCCCCAGCATTTT
-	TRBJ1-2	-	TRBV7-9	CASSLSGQGYTF	TGTGCCAGCAGTTTAAGCGGACAGGGCTACACCTTC
TRBD1	TRBJ1-4	-	TRBV4-2	CASSQDLDRVNEKLFF	TGTGCCAGCAGCCAAGATCTGGACAGGGTTAATGAAAAACTGTTTTTT
-	TRBJ2-7	-	TRBV12-5	CASGFGGTYEQYF	TGTGCTAGTGGTTTTGGGGGCACCTACGAGCAGTACTTC
-	TRBJ1-6	-	TRBV7-8	CASGRGTDSYNSPLHF	TGTGCCAGCGGACGGGGGACGGATTCCTATAATTCACCCCTCCACTTT
TRBD1	TRBJ2-3	once	TRBV6-5	CASSLGQGADTQYF	TGTGCCAGCAGTCTGGGACAGGGCGCAGATACGCAGTATTTT
-	TRBJ2-3	-	TRBV29-1	CSTKQGQTTDTQYF	TGCAGCACGAAACAGGGCCAAACCACAGATACGCAGTATTTT
-	TRBJ1-6	-	TRBV12-3/TRBV12-4	CASSLVNSPLHF	TGTGCCAGCAGTTTAGTAAATTCACCCCTCCACTTT
TRBD1	TRBJ1-4	-	TRBV5-1	CASSPTTTGTAEKLFF	TGCGCCAGCAGCCCAACGACCACCGGGACAGCTGAAAAACTGTTTTTT
TRBD2	TRBJ2-3	-	TRBV7-2	CASRMRGAVSDTQYF	TGTGCCAGCAGAATGCGGGGGGCCGTATCAGATACGCAGTATTTT
-	TRBJ2-1	once	TRBV2	CASTLNEQFF	TGTGCCAGCACCCTCAATGAGCAGTTCTTC
TRBD1	TRBJ1-3	-	TRBV6-2/TRBV6-3	CASSSPSTGNGNTIYF	TGTGCCAGCAGTTCACCGTCGACAGGGAACGGAAACACCATATATTTT
-	TRBJ1-1	-	TRBV4-2	CASSQESLLRAAEAFF	TGTGCCAGCAGCCAAGAAAGCTTACTACGCGCGGCTGAAGCTTTCTTT
-	TRBJ1-5	-	TRBV27	CASSLWGGQSNQPQHF	TGTGCCAGCAGTTTATGGGGGGGTCAGAGCAATCAGCCCCAGCATTTT
-	TRBJ2-7	once	TRBV7-8	CASSAGALRYEQYF	TGTGCCAGCAGCGCTGGAGCGCTTCGCTACGAGCAGTACTTC
-	TRBJ2-2	-	TRBV6-4	CASSERGGSTGELFF	TGTGCCAGCAGTGAAAGGGGCGGTAGCACCGGGGAGCTGTTTTTT
-	TRBJ2-7	-	TRBV5-1	CASSGGQHSYEQYF	TGCGCCAGCAGCGGCGGACAGCACTCCTACGAGCAGTACTTC
-	TRBJ1-1	-	TRBV5-1	CASTRQGNTEAFF	TGCGCCAGCACTCGGCAGGGGAACACTGAAGCTTTCTTT
-	TRBJ1-2	-	TRBV15	CATSRDQAWANYGYTF	TGTGCCACCAGCAGAGATCAGGCCTGGGCGAACTATGGCTACACCTTC
TRBD2	TRBJ2-3	-	TRBV5-1	CASSLGLAELLSTDTQYF	TGCGCCAGCAGCTTAGGACTAGCGGAATTACTGAGCACAGATACGCAGTATTTT
TRBD1	TRBJ1-2	-	TRBV6-2/TRBV6-3	CASSSIMTGANYGYTF	TGTGCCAGCAGTTCAATTATGACAGGGGCGAACTATGGCTACACCTTC
-	TRBJ2-2	-	TRBV2	CASSRSWAGVRELFF	TGTGCCAGCTCCCGGTCCTGGGCAGGGGTGAGGGAGCTGTTTTTT
-	TRBJ1-5	-	TRBV6-5	CASSYGGSNQPQHF	TGTGCCAGCAGTTACGGAGGGAGCAATCAGCCCCAGCATTTT
TRBD1	TRBJ2-2	-	TRBV5-1	CASSPQRTGLAGELFF	TGCGCCAGCAGCCCCCAGAGGACAGGGCTCGCCGGGGAGCTGTTTTTT
TRBD1	TRBJ1-2	few	TRBV2	CASADRGAYGYTF	TGTGCCAGCGCTGACAGGGGGGCCTATGGCTACACCTTC
-	TRBJ2-3	-	TRBV11-2	CASTYPRLYTDTQYF	TGTGCCAGCACCTACCCCCGACTGTACACAGATACGCAGTATTTT
TRBD1	TRBJ1-2	-	TRBV6-5	CASRAGTDYGYTF	TGTGCCAGCAGAGCCGGGACAGACTATGGCTACACCTTC
TRBD1	TRBJ1-4	-	TRBV15	CATSRSTGVTNEKLFF	TGTGCCACCAGCAGATCAACAGGGGTAACTAATGAAAAACTGTTTTTT
-	TRBJ2-7	-	TRBV10-3	CAISVGGSYEQYF	TGTGCCATCAGCGTTGGGGGGAGCTACGAGCAGTACTTC
TRBD1	TRBJ1-2	-	TRBV4-3	CASSQDRGREGYTF	TGCGCCAGCAGCCAAGACAGGGGGCGGGAAGGCTACACCTTC
-	TRBJ2-5	-	TRBV4-2	CASSQAGEETQYF	TGTGCCAGCAGCCAAGCCGGGGAAGAGACCCAGTACTTC